This passage covers 25 T cell receptor beta chains from one sample sequenced in a study of beta chain features in type 1 diabetes. Study findings and constraints: Moderate but significant shortening of TCRB CDR3s was recorded in all four CD4+ subsets from Type 1 diabetes patients.

The investigators reverse transcribed all of the isolated RNA, so they sequenced expressed TCRB transcripts. Using immunoSEQ multiplex PCR, the repertoire was profiled, and TCRdb retains in-frame clones only, with some absent. This sample has about 340,000 clones; approximately 12% occur once, and the top ten carry 0.013% to 0.015%. These receptors' antigens are unknown. Sequenced sample: naive CD4+ T cells from blood. The receptors were sampled from a woman under 30 with type 1 diabetes.

This clone was counted a few times. The chain couples TRBV10-3 to TRBJ2-1, with 8 bases fitting TRBD2. Germline assignment: CDR1 ENHRY and CDR2 SYGVKD. The V segment lost 6 bases and the J segment 9 bases; nucleotides outside the gene matches: 7. This CDR3 comprises 13 residues. CDR3 DNA: TGTGCCATCAGACCGGGACTAGGTATTGAGCAGTTCTTC. Translated, it gives CAIRPGLGIEQFF.

Only a few counts were recorded for this clone. The chain links TRBV6-5 to TRBJ1-5, with TRBD1 matching over 8 bases. This CDR3 has 15 residues. Germline V gives CDR1 MNHEY, CDR2 SVGAGI. V lost 0 bases and J lost 5; bases outside the gene matches: 3. CDR3 residues: CASSYSGQGDQPQHF. The CDR3 bases are TGTGCCAGCAGTTACTCCGGACAGGGAGATCAGCCCCAGCATTTT.

The rearrangement uses TRBV6-5 and TRBJ2-7; tentative D call: TRBD2 (6 bases). In germline, CDR1 is MNHEY, CDR2 SVGAGI. V was cut by 0 bases and J by 4 bases, with 13 bases left in between. This CDR3 has 15 amino acids. As DNA, the CDR3 is TGTGCCAGCAGTTACTCCGGAGGGAGTGGTTACGAGCAGTACTTC. Encoded protein: CASSYSGGSGYEQYF.

Only a few counts were recorded for this clone. Compared with germline, one end of the junction differs, possibly owing to a read error. V usage is TRBV5-1 and J usage is TRBJ2-7, with 7 bases that match TRBD1. CDR1 and CDR2 (germline): SGHRS, YFSETQ. The CDR3 totals 13 residues. The DNA of the CDR3 is TGCGCCAGCACCCGGACAGGCTCCCACGAGCAGTACTTC. This gives the protein CASTRTGSHEQYF.

This clone occurred a few times. The V call is TRBV27, the J call TRBJ2-5; TRBD2 matches at 7 bases. CDR1 and CDR2 (germline): MNHEY, SMNVEV (reference sequence). The CDR3 spans 16 residues. J was trimmed by 7 bases and V by 5 bases; bases with no gene match: 16. CDR3 nucleotide sequence: TGTGCCAGCAGTCAGGAAACAACTAGTTGGGGGGGGACCCAGTACTTC. Encoded protein: CASSQETTSWGGTQYF.

V and J are TRBV18 and TRBJ1-1; D gene ambiguous. V was trimmed by 1 base and J by 1 base, leaving 10 bases between them. Germline CDR1 reads KGHSH; CDR2 reads LQKENI. The CDR3 length is 15 residues. CDR3 coding DNA: TGTGCCAGCTCACCACGTGGCGGGTCGAACACTGAAGCTTTCTTT. Its protein is CASSPRGGSNTEAFF. The whole variable domain, remainder taken from reference TRBV18 and TRBJ1-1, is NAGVMQNPRHLVRRRGQEARLRCSPMKGHSHVYWYRQLPEEGLKFMVYLQKENIIDESGMPKERFSAEFPKEGPSILRIQQVVRGDSAAYFCASSPRGGSNTEAFFGQGTRLTVV.

This clone was seen only a few times. The chain is built from TRBV29-1 and TRBJ2-1; 9 positions agree with TRBD2. The CDR3 covers 15 residues. The V segment lost 3 bases and the J segment 5 bases; nucleotides outside the gene matches: 8. Germline V gene lookup returns CDR1 SQVTM and CDR2 ANQGSEA. Here the CDR3 reads CSVEYRLADHNEQFF. As DNA, the CDR3 is TGCAGCGTTGAGTATCGACTAGCGGATCACAATGAGCAGTTCTTC.

The V gene is TRBV7-9, the J gene TRBJ2-5, with 10 bases fitting TRBD2. Germline CDR1 is SEHNR and CDR2 is FQNEAQ (reference sequence). The CDR3 has 17 amino acids. Germline trimming cut 0 bases from V and 0 bases from J; bases unmatched to any gene: 4. DNA of the CDR3: TGTGCCAGCAGCTTAGCGGTAGCGGGAGGCTACCAAGAGACCCAGTACTTC. This gives the protein CASSLAVAGGYQETQYF. Combining the CDR3 with reference TRBV7-9 and TRBJ2-5 gives the whole variable domain DTGVSQNPRHKITKRGQNVTFRCDPISEHNRLYWYRQTLGQGPEFLTYFQNEAQLEKSRLLSDRFSAERPKGSFSTLEIQRTEQGDSAMYLCASSLAVAGGYQETQYFGPGTRLLVL.

The sample holds a few counts of this clone. This chain uses TRBV7-9 with TRBJ2-3; 15 nucleotides line up with TRBD2. The CDR3 totals 19 residues. Germline values: CDR1 SEHNR, CDR2 FQNEAQ (reference sequence). V was pared by 5 bases and J by 3 bases, with 12 bases of the junction left unmatched. The CDR3 nucleotides read TGTGCCAGCAGCCCCCGCCCTTATGGACTAGCGGGAGGGACAGATACGCAGTATTTT. Encoded protein: CASSPRPYGLAGGTDTQYF.

V is TRBV2 and J is TRBJ2-1; D unresolved. Germline CDR1 SNHLY, CDR2 FYNNEI. Trimming shortened V by 2 bases and J by 9 bases, and 14 bases separated the two germline ends. The CDR3 totals 14 residues. The CDR3 here is CASSEMRFVGEQFF. As DNA, the CDR3 is TGTGCCAGCAGTGAAATGCGGTTCGTCGGTGAGCAGTTCTTC.

This clone has more than one count but fewer than ten. As DNA, the CDR3 is TGTGCCAGCAGTGATGCCGGGTTGGCGGATACGCAGTATTTT. It encodes CASSDAGLADTQYF. The V call is TRBV6-1, the J call TRBJ2-3; D remains ambiguous. The germline gives CDR1 MNHNS, CDR2 SASEGT. V was shortened by 3 bases and J by 6 bases, with 13 bases between the two germline ends. The CDR3 extends over 14 amino acids.

The V call is TRBV7-9, the J call TRBJ1-2, with D possibly TRBD1 on 6 matching bases. The V end lost 3 bases, the J end lost 8 bases, and 13 bases lay between the germline ends. CDR1 SEHNR and CDR2 FQNEAQ come from the germline V gene (reference sequence). This CDR3 has 13 amino acids. CDR3 sequence (DNA): TGTGCCAGCAGCTTCGGACAGAGTTCCGGCTACACCTTC. This gives the protein CASSFGQSSGYTF.

Only a few counts were recorded for this clone. The chain links TRBV5-1 to TRBJ1-5; TRBD1 agrees at 9 bases. J gave up 7 bases and V 0 bases, and 5 bases lay outside the gene matches. This CDR3 has 15 residues. The V gene's germline CDR1 is SGHRS and CDR2 YFSETQ. The CDR3 is CASSLEGTGKQPQHF. The CDR3 nucleotides read TGCGCCAGCAGCTTGGAAGGGACAGGGAAACAGCCCCAGCATTTT.

The sample holds a few counts of this clone. The chain employs TRBV9 and TRBJ2-3, with 10 bases identical to TRBD2. V lost 0 bases to trimming and J lost 8 bases; unmatched junction nucleotides: 18. Germline-derived CDR1 and CDR2 are SGDLS and YYNGEE. The CDR3 is 19 amino acids. The CDR3 is CASSVVGGTSETHRGTQYF. CDR3 coding DNA: TGTGCCAGCAGCGTAGTAGGGGGGACTAGCGAGACACATAGAGGTACGCAGTATTTT.

This clone was detected only a few times. This chain joins TRBV2 and TRBJ1-2, with D possibly matching TRBD1 (6 bases). Between the trimmed V and J ends, which lost 6 bases and 5 bases, there was a span of 19 bases. The CDR3 consists of 15 residues. CDR1 is SNHLY, CDR2 FYNNEI, per germline. CDR3 in amino acids: CASSRTGDILYGYTF. The CDR3 DNA sequence: TGTGCCAGCAGCCGCACCGGGGACATACTTTATGGCTACACCTTC. The variable domain in full, completed from reference TRBV2 and TRBJ1-2, reads EPEVTQTPSHQVTQMGQEVILRCVPISNHLYFYWYRQILGQKVEFLVSFYNNEISEKSEIFDDQFSVERPDGSNFTLKIRSTKLEDSAMYFCASSRTGDILYGYTFGSGTRLTVV.

The rearrangement uses TRBV5-4 and TRBJ1-1; D gene unclear. The V end lost 4 bases, the J end lost 7 bases, and 20 bases lay between the germline ends. Germline CDR1 is SGHNT and CDR2 is YYREEE (reference sequence). The CDR3 has 15 residues. In DNA, the CDR3 is TGTGCCAGCAGCATAGGATTAGACACTTACCTTGAAGCTTTCTTT. Amino acids: CASSIGLDTYLEAFF. The entire variable domain, with the rest obtained from reference TRBV5-4 and TRBJ1-1, is as follows: ETGVTQSPTHLIKTRGQQVTLRCSSQSGHNTVSWYQQALGQGPQFIFQYYREEENGRGNFPPRFSGLQFPNYSSELNVNALELDDSALYLCASSIGLDTYLEAFFGQGTRLTVV.

This clone has a handful of counts. The chain has TRBV5-5 and TRBJ2-4; D uncertain. The V end lost 2 bases, the J end lost 0 bases, and 9 bases lay between the germline ends. In germline, CDR1 is SGHKS, CDR2 YYEKEE (reference sequence). The CDR3 is 15 amino acids. This chain's CDR3 is CASSLATVAKNIQYF. CDR3 bases: TGTGCCAGCAGCTTAGCGACGGTAGCCAAAAACATTCAGTACTTC.

V usage is TRBV30 and J usage is TRBJ2-2, with D possibly matching TRBD2 (6 bases). Germline V CDR1 and CDR2: GTSNPN, SVGIG (reference sequence). The ends were cut back, 2 bases at V and 2 bases at J, with 15 bases in the middle. The CDR3 has 16 amino acids. The CDR3 sequence: CAWSRERFSNTGELFF. The CDR3 nucleotides are TGTGCCTGGAGTCGGGAGAGGTTTTCCAACACCGGGGAGCTGTTTTTT.

With respect to this clone: Other DNA variants within this sample encode the same CDR3. The CDR3 loop is CATSRGQGAGNTIYF. In DNA, the CDR3 is TGTGCCACCAGCAGAGGACAGGGGGCTGGAAACACCATATATTTT. The J gene is TRBJ1-3, the V gene TRBV15, with 9 bases that match TRBD1. V gave up 1 base and J gave up 2 bases; unmatched junction bases: 0. Germline CDR1 reads LNHNV; CDR2 reads YYDKDF (reference sequence). The CDR3 extends over 15 amino acids. Using reference TRBV15 and TRBJ1-3 for the parts outside the CDR3, the full variable domain is DAMVIQNPRYQVTQFGKPVTLSCSQTLNHNVMYWYQQKSSQAPKLLFHYYDKDFNNEADTPDNFQSRRPNTSFCFLDIRSPGLGDTAMYLCATSRGQGAGNTIYFGEGSWLTVV.

CDR3 coding DNA: TGTGCCAGCTCACCATTGCAGGGGAGCGGGGAGCTGTTTTTT. This translates into CASSPLQGSGELFF. V is TRBV18 and J is TRBJ2-2, with D possibly matching TRBD1 (6 bases). CDR3 size: 14 residues. Per germline, CDR1 KGHSH and CDR2 LQKENI. V was shortened by 2 bases and J by 7 bases, with 11 bases between the two germline ends.

The chain is built from TRBV11-2 and TRBJ2-1; a weak D match, TRBD1 (6 bases). CDR1 is SGHAT and CDR2 is FQNNGV in the germline V gene. This CDR3 has 15 residues. The V gene lost 3 bases and the J gene lost 10 bases, with 19 bases spanning the gap. The CDR3 loop is CASSLADRYSTEQFF. The CDR3 DNA is TGTGCCAGCAGCTTGGCGGACAGATACTCTACAGAGCAGTTCTTC.

The V gene is TRBV7-9, the J gene TRBJ2-7; a possible D gene is TRBD1 (5 bases). The germline CDR1 and CDR2 sequences are SEHNR and FQNEAQ (reference sequence). Trimming shortened V by 5 bases and J by 7 bases, and 21 bases separated the two germline ends. This CDR3 has 15 amino acids. The CDR3 sequence: CASSPRLRGSVEQYV. In DNA form, the CDR3 reads TGTGCCAGCAGCCCGCGCCTTAGGGGCAGTGTGGAGCAGTACGTC.

The sample holds a few counts of this clone. V and J are TRBV19 and TRBJ2-1; 7 bases align to TRBD1. V was pared by 5 bases and J by 6 bases, with 13 bases of the junction left unmatched. The CDR3 covers 16 residues. Germline values: CDR1 LNHDA, CDR2 SQIVND (reference sequence). This CDR3 reads CASSSTKGGARNEQFF. The CDR3, as DNA: TGTGCCAGTAGTTCGACCAAAGGGGGCGCGCGCAATGAGCAGTTCTTC.

This clone was seen a handful of times. The J gene is TRBJ2-1, the V gene TRBV4-2; perhaps TRBD2 as D (5 bases). Trimming stripped 0 bases from V and 0 bases from J, with 12 bases between. The length of the CDR3 is 17 residues. CDR1 and CDR2 (germline): LGHNA, YNFKEQ. This CDR3 reads CASSQEDLLSSYNEQFF. CDR3 DNA sequence: TGTGCCAGCAGCCAAGAGGACTTATTAAGCTCCTACAATGAGCAGTTCTTC.

This clone has a handful of counts. The chain links TRBV30 to TRBJ2-1; D may be TRBD2 (7 bases). CDR1 and CDR2 (germline): GTSNPN, SVGIG (reference sequence). V lost 1 base, J lost 10 bases, and 23 bases lay in between. The CDR3 is 16 residues long. This CDR3 reads CAWSAKGSGQGREQFF. The CDR3 bases are TGTGCCTGGAGTGCAAAGGGTAGCGGGCAGGGGCGGGAGCAGTTCTTC.